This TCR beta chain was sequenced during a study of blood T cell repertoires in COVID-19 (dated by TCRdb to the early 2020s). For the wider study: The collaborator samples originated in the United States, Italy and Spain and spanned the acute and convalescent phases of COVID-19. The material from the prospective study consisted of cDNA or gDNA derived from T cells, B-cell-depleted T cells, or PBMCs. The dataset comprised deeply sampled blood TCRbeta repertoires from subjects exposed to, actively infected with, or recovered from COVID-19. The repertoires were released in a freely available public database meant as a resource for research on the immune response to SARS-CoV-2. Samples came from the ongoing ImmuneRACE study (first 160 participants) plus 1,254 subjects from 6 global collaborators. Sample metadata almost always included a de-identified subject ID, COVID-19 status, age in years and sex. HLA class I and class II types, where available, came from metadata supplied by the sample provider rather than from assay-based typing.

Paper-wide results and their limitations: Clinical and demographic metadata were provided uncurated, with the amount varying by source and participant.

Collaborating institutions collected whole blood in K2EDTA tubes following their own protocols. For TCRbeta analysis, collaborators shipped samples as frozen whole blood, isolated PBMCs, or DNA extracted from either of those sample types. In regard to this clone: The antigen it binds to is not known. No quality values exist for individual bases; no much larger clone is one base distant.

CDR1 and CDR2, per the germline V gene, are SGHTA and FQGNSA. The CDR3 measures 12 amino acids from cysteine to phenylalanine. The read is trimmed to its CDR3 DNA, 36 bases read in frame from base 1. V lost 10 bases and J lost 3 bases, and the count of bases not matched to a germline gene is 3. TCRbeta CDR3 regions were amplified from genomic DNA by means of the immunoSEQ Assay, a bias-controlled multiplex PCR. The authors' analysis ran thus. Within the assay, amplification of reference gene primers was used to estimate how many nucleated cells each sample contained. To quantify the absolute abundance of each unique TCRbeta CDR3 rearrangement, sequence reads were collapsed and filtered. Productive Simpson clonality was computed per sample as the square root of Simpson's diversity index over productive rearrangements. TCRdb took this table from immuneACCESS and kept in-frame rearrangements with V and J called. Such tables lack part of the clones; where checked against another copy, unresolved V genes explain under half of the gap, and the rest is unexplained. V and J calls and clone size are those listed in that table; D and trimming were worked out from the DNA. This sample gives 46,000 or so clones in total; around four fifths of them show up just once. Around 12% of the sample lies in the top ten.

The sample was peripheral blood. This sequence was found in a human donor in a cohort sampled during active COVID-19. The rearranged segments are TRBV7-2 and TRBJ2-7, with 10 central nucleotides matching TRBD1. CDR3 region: CAIWTGGYEQYF. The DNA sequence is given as TGTGCCATCTGGACAGGGGGCTACGAGCAGTACTTC. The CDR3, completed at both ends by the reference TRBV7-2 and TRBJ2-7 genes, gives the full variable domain GAGVSQSPSNKVTEKGKDVELRCDPISGHTALYWYRQSLGQGLEFLIYFQGNSAPDKSGLPSDRFSAERTGGSVSTLTIQRTQQEDSAVYLCAIWTGGYEQYFGPGTRLTVT.